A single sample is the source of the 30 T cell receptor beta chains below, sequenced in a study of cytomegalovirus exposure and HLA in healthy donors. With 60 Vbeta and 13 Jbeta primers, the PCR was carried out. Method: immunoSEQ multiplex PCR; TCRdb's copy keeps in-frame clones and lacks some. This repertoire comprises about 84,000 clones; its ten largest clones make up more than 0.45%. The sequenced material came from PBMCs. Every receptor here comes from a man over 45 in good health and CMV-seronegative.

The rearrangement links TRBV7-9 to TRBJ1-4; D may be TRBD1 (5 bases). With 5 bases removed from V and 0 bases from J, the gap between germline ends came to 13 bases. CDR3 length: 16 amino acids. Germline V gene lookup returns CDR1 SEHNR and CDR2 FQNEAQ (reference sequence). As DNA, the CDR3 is TGTGCCAGCAGCCTCGGATGGGGGGCAACTAATGAAAAACTGTTTTTT. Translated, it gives CASSLGWGATNEKLFF.

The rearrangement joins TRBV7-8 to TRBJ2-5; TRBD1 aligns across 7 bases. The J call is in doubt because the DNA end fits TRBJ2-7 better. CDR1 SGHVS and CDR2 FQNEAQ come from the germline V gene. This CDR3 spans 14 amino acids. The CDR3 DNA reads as TGTGCCAGCAGATCAAGACAGGGTACCTACGAGCAGTACTTC. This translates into CASRSRQGTYEQYF.

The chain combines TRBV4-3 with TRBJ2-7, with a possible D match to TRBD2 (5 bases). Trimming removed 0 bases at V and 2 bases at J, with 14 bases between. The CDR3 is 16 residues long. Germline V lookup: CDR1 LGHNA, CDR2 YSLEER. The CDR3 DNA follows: TGCGCCAGCAGCCAAGATGCCGGGGAGAGGGCCTACGAGCAGTACTTC. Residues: CASSQDAGERAYEQYF.

CDR3 bases: TGTGCCAGCTCATCCGCCGACAGGTACGAGCAGTACTTC. It encodes CASSSADRYEQYF. The chain combines TRBV18 with TRBJ2-7; TRBD1 might be the D (6 bases). The CDR3 totals 13 residues. V was clipped by 5 bases and J by 4 bases, with 12 bases between them. Looked up from germline, CDR1 is KGHSH and CDR2 is LQKENI.

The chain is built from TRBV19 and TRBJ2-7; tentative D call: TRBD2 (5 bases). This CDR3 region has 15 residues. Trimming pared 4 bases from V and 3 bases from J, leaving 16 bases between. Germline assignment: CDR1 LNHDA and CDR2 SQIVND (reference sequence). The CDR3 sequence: CASSTLGRPLYEQYF. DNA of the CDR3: TGTGCCAGTAGTACACTAGGGCGACCCCTCTACGAGCAGTACTTC.

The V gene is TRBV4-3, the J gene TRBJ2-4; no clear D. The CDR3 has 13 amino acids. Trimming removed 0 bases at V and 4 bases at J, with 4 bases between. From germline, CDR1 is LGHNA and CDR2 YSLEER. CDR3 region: CASSQELKNIQYF. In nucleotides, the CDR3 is TGCGCCAGCAGCCAAGAACTAAAAAACATTCAGTACTTC.

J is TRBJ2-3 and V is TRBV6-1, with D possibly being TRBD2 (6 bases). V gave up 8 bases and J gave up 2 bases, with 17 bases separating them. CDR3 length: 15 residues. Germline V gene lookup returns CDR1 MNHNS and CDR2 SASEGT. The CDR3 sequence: CASDSGEAHTDTQYF. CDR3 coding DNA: TGTGCCAGCGACTCTGGGGAGGCACACACAGATACGCAGTATTTT.

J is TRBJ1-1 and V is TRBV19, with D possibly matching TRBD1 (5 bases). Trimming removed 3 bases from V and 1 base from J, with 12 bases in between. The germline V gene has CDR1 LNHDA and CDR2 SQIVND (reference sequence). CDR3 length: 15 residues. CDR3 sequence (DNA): TGTGCCAGTAGTATCCAGGGAAGATCGAACACTGAAGCTTTCTTT. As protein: CASSIQGRSNTEAFF.

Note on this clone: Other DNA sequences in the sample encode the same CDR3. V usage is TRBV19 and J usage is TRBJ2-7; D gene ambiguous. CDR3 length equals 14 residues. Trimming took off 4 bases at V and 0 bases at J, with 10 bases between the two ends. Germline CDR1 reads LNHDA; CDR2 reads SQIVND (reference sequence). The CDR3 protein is CASSSQVSSYEQYF. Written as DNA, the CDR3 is TGTGCCAGTAGTAGCCAGGTTAGCTCCTACGAGCAGTACTTC.

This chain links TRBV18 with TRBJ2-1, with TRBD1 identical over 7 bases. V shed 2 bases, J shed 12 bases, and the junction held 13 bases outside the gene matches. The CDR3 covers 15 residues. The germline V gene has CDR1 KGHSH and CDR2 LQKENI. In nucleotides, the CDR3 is TGTGCCAGCTCACCAGCCGGGACAGCCGTTTCTCGGCAGTTCTTC. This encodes CASSPAGTAVSRQFF. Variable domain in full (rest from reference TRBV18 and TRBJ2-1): NAGVMQNPRHLVRRRGQEARLRCSPMKGHSHVYWYRQLPEEGLKFMVYLQKENIIDESGMPKERFSAEFPKEGPSILRIQQVVRGDSAAYFCASSPAGTAVSRQFFGPGTRLTVL.

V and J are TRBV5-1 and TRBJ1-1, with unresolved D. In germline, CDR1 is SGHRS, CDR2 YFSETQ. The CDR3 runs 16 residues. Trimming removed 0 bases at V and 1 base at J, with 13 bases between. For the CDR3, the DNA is TGCGCCAGCAGCTTGGGATTAACAGTGTCGAACACTGAAGCTTTCTTT. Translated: CASSLGLTVSNTEAFF. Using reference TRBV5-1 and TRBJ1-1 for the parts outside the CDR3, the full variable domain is KAGVTQTPRYLIKTRGQQVTLSCSPISGHRSVSWYQQTPGQGLQFLFEYFSETQRNKGNFPGRFSGRQFSNSRSEMNVSTLELGDSALYLCASSLGLTVSNTEAFFGQGTRLTVV.

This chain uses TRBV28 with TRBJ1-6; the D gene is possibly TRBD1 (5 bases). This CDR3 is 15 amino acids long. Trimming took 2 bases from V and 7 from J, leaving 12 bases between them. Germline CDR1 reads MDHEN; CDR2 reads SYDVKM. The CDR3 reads CASSLTQVTNSPLHF. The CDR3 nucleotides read TGTGCCAGCAGTTTAACACAGGTTACCAATTCACCCCTCCACTTT.

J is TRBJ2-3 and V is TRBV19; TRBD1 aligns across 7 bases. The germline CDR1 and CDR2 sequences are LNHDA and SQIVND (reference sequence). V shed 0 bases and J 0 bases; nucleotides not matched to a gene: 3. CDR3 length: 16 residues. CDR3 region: CASSIDGQASTDTQYF. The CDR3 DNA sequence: TGTGCCAGTAGTATAGACGGACAGGCTAGCACAGATACGCAGTATTTT.

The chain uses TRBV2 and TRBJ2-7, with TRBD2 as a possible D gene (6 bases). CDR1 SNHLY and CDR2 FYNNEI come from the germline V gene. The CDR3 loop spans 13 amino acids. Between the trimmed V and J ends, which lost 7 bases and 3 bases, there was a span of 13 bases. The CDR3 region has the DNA TGTGCCAGCACCATCAAGGGAGGCTACGAGCAGTACTTC. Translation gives CASTIKGGYEQYF.

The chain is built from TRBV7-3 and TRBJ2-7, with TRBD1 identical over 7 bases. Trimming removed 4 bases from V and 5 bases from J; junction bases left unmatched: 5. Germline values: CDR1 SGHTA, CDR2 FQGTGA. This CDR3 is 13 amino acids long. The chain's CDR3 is CASSSDREDEQYF. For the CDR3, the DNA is TGTGCCAGCAGCTCCGACAGGGAAGACGAGCAGTACTTC.

The CDR3 loop is CASSTSGRPFYEQYF. The DNA of the CDR3 is TGTGCCAGCAGCACTAGCGGCAGGCCGTTCTACGAGCAGTACTTC. The chain couples TRBV7-9 to TRBJ2-7, with TRBD2 matching over 8 bases. The CDR3 is made up of 15 amino acids. The germline gives CDR1 SEHNR, CDR2 FQNEAQ (reference sequence). Germline trimming cut 5 bases from V and 3 bases from J; bases unmatched to any gene: 9.

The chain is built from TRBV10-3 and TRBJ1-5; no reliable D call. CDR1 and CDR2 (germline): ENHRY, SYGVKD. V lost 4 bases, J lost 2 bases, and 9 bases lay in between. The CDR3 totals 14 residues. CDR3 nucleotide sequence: TGTGCCATCAGTGCACGGGGAGGCAATCAGCCCCAGCATTTT. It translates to CAISARGGNQPQHF.

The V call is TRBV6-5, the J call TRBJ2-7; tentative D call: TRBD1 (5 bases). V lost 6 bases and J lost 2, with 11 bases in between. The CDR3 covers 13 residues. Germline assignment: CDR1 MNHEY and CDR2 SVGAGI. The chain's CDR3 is CASSWGRPYEQYF. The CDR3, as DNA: TGTGCCAGCAGCTGGGGCCGCCCCTACGAGCAGTACTTC.

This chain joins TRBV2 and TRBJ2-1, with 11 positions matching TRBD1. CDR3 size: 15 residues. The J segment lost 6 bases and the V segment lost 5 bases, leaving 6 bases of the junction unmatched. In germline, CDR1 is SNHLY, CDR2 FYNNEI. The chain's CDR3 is CASSYQGQGVNEQFF. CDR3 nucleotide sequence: TGTGCCAGCAGTTATCAGGGACAGGGGGTCAATGAGCAGTTCTTC.

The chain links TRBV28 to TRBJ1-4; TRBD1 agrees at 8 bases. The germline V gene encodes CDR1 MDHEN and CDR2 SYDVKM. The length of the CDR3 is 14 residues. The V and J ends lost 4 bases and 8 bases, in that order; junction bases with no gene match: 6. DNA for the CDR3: TGTGCCAGCAGTTCCGGACAGGGTGGAGAAAAACTGTTTTTT. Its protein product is CASSSGQGGEKLFF.

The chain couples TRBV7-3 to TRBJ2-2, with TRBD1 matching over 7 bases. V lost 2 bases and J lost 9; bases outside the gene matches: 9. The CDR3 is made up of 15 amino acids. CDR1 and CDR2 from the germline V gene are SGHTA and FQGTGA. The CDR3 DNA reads TGTGCCAGCAGCTTATCGGACAGGAACTCTAGGGAGCTGTTTTTT. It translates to CASSLSDRNSRELFF.

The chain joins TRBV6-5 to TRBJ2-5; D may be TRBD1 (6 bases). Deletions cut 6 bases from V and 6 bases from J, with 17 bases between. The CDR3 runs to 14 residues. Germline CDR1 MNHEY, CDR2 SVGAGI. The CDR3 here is CASRRQAAGKTQYF. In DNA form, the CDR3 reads TGTGCCAGCAGACGACAGGCTGCCGGGAAGACCCAGTACTTC.

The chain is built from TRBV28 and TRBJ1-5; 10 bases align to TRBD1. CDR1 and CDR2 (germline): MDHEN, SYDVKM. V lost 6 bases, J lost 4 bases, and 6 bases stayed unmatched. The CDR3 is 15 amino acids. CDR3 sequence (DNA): TGTGCCAGCAGGAACTCGGGACAGGGGAATCAGCCCCAGCATTTT. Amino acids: CASRNSGQGNQPQHF.

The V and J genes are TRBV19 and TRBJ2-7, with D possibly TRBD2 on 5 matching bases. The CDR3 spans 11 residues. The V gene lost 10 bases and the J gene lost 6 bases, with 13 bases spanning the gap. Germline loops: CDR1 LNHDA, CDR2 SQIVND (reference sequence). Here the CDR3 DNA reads TGTGCCACCAGTTCGGGGTTCGAGCAGTACTTC. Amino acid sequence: CATSSGFEQYF.

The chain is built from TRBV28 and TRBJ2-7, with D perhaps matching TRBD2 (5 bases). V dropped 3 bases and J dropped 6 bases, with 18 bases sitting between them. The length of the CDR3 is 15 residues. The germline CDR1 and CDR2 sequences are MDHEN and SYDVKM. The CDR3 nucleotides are TGTGCCAGCAGTTTGCGGCCTAGCAAGAGGTTCGAGCAGTACTTC. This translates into CASSLRPSKRFEQYF.

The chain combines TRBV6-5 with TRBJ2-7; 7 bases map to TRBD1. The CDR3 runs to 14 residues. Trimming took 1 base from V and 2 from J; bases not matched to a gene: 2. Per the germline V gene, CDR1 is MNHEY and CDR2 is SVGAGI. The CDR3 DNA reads TGTGCCAGCAGTTACTGGGACAGAACCTACGAGCAGTACTTC. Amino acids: CASSYWDRTYEQYF.

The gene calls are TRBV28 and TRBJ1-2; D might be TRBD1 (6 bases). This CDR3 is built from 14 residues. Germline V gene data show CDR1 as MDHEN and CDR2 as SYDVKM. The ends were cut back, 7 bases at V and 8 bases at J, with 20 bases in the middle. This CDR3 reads CASTSLGRGGGYTF. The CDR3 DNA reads TGTGCCAGCACCTCCCTGGGCAGGGGAGGGGGCTACACCTTC.

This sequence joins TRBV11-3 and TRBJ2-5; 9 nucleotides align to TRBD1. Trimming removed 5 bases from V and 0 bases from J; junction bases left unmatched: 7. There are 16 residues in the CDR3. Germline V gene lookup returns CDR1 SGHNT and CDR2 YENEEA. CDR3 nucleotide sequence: TGTGCCAGCAGCCAAAGGACAGGGGCGTACCAAGAGACCCAGTACTTC. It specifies CASSQRTGAYQETQYF.

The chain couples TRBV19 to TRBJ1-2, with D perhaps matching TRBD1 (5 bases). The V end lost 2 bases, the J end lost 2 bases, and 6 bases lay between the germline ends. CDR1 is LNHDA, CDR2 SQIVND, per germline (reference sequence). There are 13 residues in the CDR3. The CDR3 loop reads CASSISGNYGYTF. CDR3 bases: TGTGCCAGTAGTATATCAGGGAACTATGGCTACACCTTC.

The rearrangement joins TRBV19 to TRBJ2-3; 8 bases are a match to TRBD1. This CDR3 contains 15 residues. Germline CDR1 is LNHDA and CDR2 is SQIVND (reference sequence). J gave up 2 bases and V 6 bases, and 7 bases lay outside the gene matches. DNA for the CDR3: TGTGCCAGTAGCAGATCAGGGGGCGACACAGATACGCAGTATTTT. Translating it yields CASSRSGGDTDTQYF.